This TCR beta chain was captured by sequencing in a study of OX40 agonist ivuxolimab in advanced cancers. Broadly, across the study: Ivuxolimab, which targeted the costimulatory receptor OX40 (CD134), was an agonistic, fully human IgG2 monoclonal antibody. Intravenous ivuxolimab was administered to patients every 2 weeks at six dose levels: 0.01, 0.1, 0.3, 1.5, 3 and 10 mg/kg. Of the approximately 50 patients in dose escalation, approximately 20 had hepatocellular carcinoma, some 15 had melanoma, 9 had renal cell carcinoma and 9 had head and neck cancer. The dose-escalation cohort was roughly 87% male with a mean age of about 54 years, ranging from about 23 to 85. Patients were allowed to have had prior anti-PD-1, anti-PD-L1 or anti-CTLA-4 therapy, and approximately 40% of the dose-escalation patients had been treated with checkpoint inhibitors. Partial responses occurred in three dose-escalation patients, of whom one had hepatocellular carcinoma and two had cutaneous melanoma. Peripheral TCRbeta sequencing was intended to test whether TCR sequence diversity was altered and clonal T-cell expansion was caused by ivuxolimab. The paper describes the monotherapy dose-escalation part (N = 52 patients) of the phase I trial of ivuxolimab.

Points on this clone: Its antigen is unknown. Per-base qualities were not stored, and no clone one base away is much larger.

The paper's findings and limits, for the study overall: At doses of 0.1 to 3.0 mg/kg, clonal expansion of both CD4+ and CD8+ T cells in blood was seen between baseline and week 6. After ivuxolimab, more expanded clones were found on average in CD8+ T cells than in CD4+ T cells. In the 0.1-3.0 mg/kg groups, partial responders were among the patients with the lowest normalized peripheral clonal expansion, particularly in CD8+ T cells. Low levels of normalized T-cell clonal expansion were also shown by some nonresponding patients. Antigen specificity was not determined for the clonally expanded peripheral T cells.

Spanning cysteine to phenylalanine, the CDR3 consists of 13 amino acids. Of the read, only the CDR3 DNA is kept; its 39 bases are in frame from base 1. CDR1 is given as SQVTM and CDR2 as ANQGSEA, both from the germline V gene. V trim: 7 bases; J trim: 4 bases; unmatched bases: 9. For sequencing of the TCRbeta CDR3 region, genomic DNA was extracted from the sorted cells. The immunoSEQ Assay was used for sequencing of TCRbeta CDR3 regions. In TCRdb, the immuneACCESS table is reduced to in-frame sequences with V and J assigned. These tables do not hold every clone; where another copy was compared, an unresolved V gene accounts for under half, and the others remain unexplained. The sample has 68,000 or so clones on record, more than 85% of them singletons. 1.1% of the sample lies in the top ten. The trial excluded patients who had a history of autoimmune disease or who were on systemic immunosuppression. Peripheral blood for TCR sequencing was collected from all dose cohorts at baseline, on cycle 4 day 1, and on cycle 7 day 1. The samples were taken from a phase I, first-in-human, multicenter, open-label dose-escalation trial of ivuxolimab. The trial enrolled adults with locally advanced or metastatic head and neck squamous cell, hepatocellular, melanoma or renal cell carcinoma. Before TCR sequencing, CD4+ T cells and CD8+ T cells were sorted from peripheral blood as separate populations.

The V and J segments used are TRBV29-1 and TRBJ1-2; 7 junctional bases match TRBD1. This specimen was CD4+ or CD8+ T cells sorted from blood, taken in a trial of the OX40 agonist ivuxolimab. This sequence originates from an adult with an advanced solid tumor such as melanoma, head and neck, liver or kidney cancer. The CDR3 region has the sequence CSGATGVGYGYTF. In nucleotide form, the sequence is TGCAGCGGCGCCACAGGGGTAGGCTATGGCTACACCTTC.